This passage covers 9 T cell receptor beta chains from one sample sequenced in a study of blood T cell repertoires in COVID-19 (dated by TCRdb to 2018 to 2020). Library construction relied on the immunoSEQ multiplex PCR assay. Held by TCRdb, this immuneACCESS table contains in-frame sequences only and omits some clones. Under half of the omission traces to an unresolved V gene where checked; the cause of the rest is unknown. The sample data list about 35,000 clones, and about four fifths of these were observed just once. The ten most abundant clones make up roughly two fifths of the sample. The sample consisted of peripheral blood. These receptors came from a man aged 80 or over with active or convalescent COVID-19.

The genes are TRBV9 and TRBJ2-7; the match to TRBD2 covers 7 bases. Germline-derived CDR1 and CDR2 are SGDLS and YYNGEE. This CDR3 contains 16 residues. With 0 bases clipped from V and 0 bases from J, the junction kept 6 bases outside the gene matches. The CDR3 is CASSVVPRDYSYEQYF. CDR3 nucleotides: TGTGCCAGCAGCGTAGTTCCCCGGGACTACTCCTACGAGCAGTACTTC.

The rearrangement links TRBV24-1 to TRBJ1-2; D is perhaps TRBD1 (5 bases). This CDR3 is built from 15 residues. The V and J ends lost 2 bases and 1 base respectively, with 10 bases between them. Germline assignment: CDR1 KGHDR and CDR2 SFDVKD. CDR3 region: CATSDSRQINYGYTF. The DNA for the CDR3 is TGTGCCACCAGTGATTCCCGACAGATTAACTATGGCTACACCTTC.

The CDR3 here is CASRTGVEQFF. DNA for the CDR3: TGCGCCAGCAGGACAGGGGTTGAGCAGTTCTTC. The chain joins TRBV5-1 to TRBJ2-1, with 8 bases aligning to TRBD1. J gave up 9 bases and V 5 bases, and 1 base lay outside the gene matches. This CDR3 contains 11 residues. The germline CDR1 and CDR2 sequences are SGHRS and YFSETQ. Using reference TRBV5-1 and TRBJ2-1 for the parts outside the CDR3, the full variable domain is KAGVTQTPRYLIKTRGQQVTLSCSPISGHRSVSWYQQTPGQGLQFLFEYFSETQRNKGNFPGRFSGRQFSNSRSEMNVSTLELGDSALYLCASRTGVEQFFGPGTRLTVL.

This chain joins TRBV18 and TRBJ2-5, with D possibly matching TRBD1 (5 bases). Germline-derived CDR1 and CDR2 are KGHSH and LQKENI. V lost 0 bases to trimming and J lost 5 bases, with 10 bases between them. The CDR3 contains 14 residues. CDR3 protein: CASSPPSKGETQYF. The CDR3 bases are TGTGCCAGCTCACCACCGTCAAAGGGGGAGACCCAGTACTTC.

The genes are TRBV5-6 and TRBJ1-4; D uncertain. V lost 4 bases to trimming and J lost 3 bases, with 16 bases between them. Germline V gene sequence: CDR1 SGHDT, CDR2 YYEEEE. This CDR3 is built from 16 residues. CDR3 nucleotides: TGTGCCAGCAGCATTCGCCGGGTAGGAGCTAATGAAAAACTGTTTTTT. Encoded protein: CASSIRRVGANEKLFF.

The rearrangement links TRBV7-2 to TRBJ2-3; 9 bases fit TRBD1. The germline CDR1 and CDR2 sequences are SGHTA and FQGNSA. V was clipped by 6 bases and J by 4 bases; unmatched bases: 5. There are 14 residues in the CDR3. The CDR3 DNA follows: TGTGCCAGCAGGACAGGGGGAGGGTCAGATACGCAGTATTTT. It encodes CASRTGGGSDTQYF.

The V and J genes are TRBV19 and TRBJ1-1; no clear D. Germline CDR1 reads LNHDA; CDR2 reads SQIVND (reference sequence). This CDR3 is 14 amino acids long. V was trimmed by 0 bases and J by 6 bases, leaving 11 bases between them. The CDR3 DNA reads as TGTGCCAGTAGTATAGACCGGGGATACTCTGAAGCTTTCTTT. This gives the protein CASSIDRGYSEAFF.

The J gene is TRBJ2-5, the V gene TRBV28; 12 bases map to TRBD2. CDR3 length: 15 residues. Germline V gives CDR1 MDHEN, CDR2 SYDVKM. Germline trimming cut 4 bases from V and 6 bases from J; bases unmatched to any gene: 6. The chain's CDR3 is CASSSSGRAGKTQYF. The DNA for the CDR3 is TGTGCCAGCAGTTCTAGCGGGAGGGCTGGGAAGACCCAGTACTTC. Using reference TRBV28 and TRBJ2-5 for the parts outside the CDR3, the full variable domain is DVKVTQSSRYLVKRTGEKVFLECVQDMDHENMFWYRQDPGLGLRLIYFSYDVKMKEKGDIPEGYSVSREKKERFSLILESASTNQTSMYLCASSSSGRAGKTQYFGPGTRLLVL.

This rearrangement joins TRBV7-9 to TRBJ2-7, with TRBD1 matching 8 bases. V lost 4 bases and J lost 2; bases outside the gene matches: 4. The CDR3 has 14 residues. Germline V lookup: CDR1 SEHNR, CDR2 FQNEAQ (reference sequence). The CDR3 nucleotides are TGTGCCAGCAGCTCCACAGGGGGGCCCTACGAGCAGTACTTC. Translating gives CASSSTGGPYEQYF. The whole variable domain, filled in from reference TRBV7-9 and TRBJ2-7, reads DTGVSQNPRHKITKRGQNVTFRCDPISEHNRLYWYRQTLGQGPEFLTYFQNEAQLEKSRLLSDRFSAERPKGSFSTLEIQRTEQGDSAMYLCASSSTGGPYEQYFGPGTRLTVT.